Detailed here is one TCR beta chain. The antigen it recognizes is unknown. Nothing much larger sits one base from this clone, and base qualities are not available. Enrolling through a virtual design, the prospective study's participants ranged in age from about 18 to 89 years and lived across more than 20 United States geographic areas. In the prospective study, participants were assigned to cohorts based on the clinical history participants reported in a screening survey and a study questionnaire. Exposed participants had been in contact with someone with a PCR-confirmed or clinician-diagnosed COVID-19 case within 2 weeks of study entry. Each participant in the prospective study had whole blood, serum and a nasopharyngeal or oropharyngeal swab collected by mobile phlebotomists. Prospective study participants could optionally give additional blood draws and questionnaires over an approximately 2-month period. Blood samples from the prospective study were shipped frozen or at room temperature prior to DNA extraction.

These data originate in a study of blood T cell repertoires in COVID-19 (TCRdb year 2020). Some background on the complete study: Samples covering the acute and convalescent phases of COVID-19 were provided by collaborators in the United States, Italy and Spain. The prospective study material was composed of cDNA or gDNA derived from T cells, B-cell-depleted T cells, or PBMCs. Deeply sampled blood TCRbeta repertoires from subjects exposed to, actively infected with, or recovered from COVID-19 were included in the dataset. The repertoires were released in a freely available public database meant as a resource for research on the immune response to SARS-CoV-2. The samples were drawn from two sources: the first 160 participants of the ongoing ImmuneRACE study, and 1,254 subjects contributed by 6 global collaborators. A de-identified subject ID, COVID-19 status, age in years and sex were almost always included in the sample metadata. Where available, HLA class I and class II types were taken from metadata supplied by the sample provider and were not determined by assay-based typing.

Per the germline V gene, SGDLS is the CDR1 and YYNGEE is the CDR2. The CDR3, from cysteine to phenylalanine, totals 12 residues. Kept here is only the CDR3 DNA, which spans 36 bases and is read in frame from base 1. A distance of 8 bases separates the germline ends of V and J, which lose 2 bases and 8 bases respectively. Beyond this particular receptor, the publication reports: The amount of clinical and demographic metadata varied by source and participant and was provided uncurated.

TCRbeta CDR3 regions were amplified from genomic DNA using the immunoSEQ Assay, a bias-controlled multiplex PCR. The original methods were these. The number of nucleated cells in each sample was estimated by amplification of reference gene primers within the assay. To quantify the absolute abundance of each unique TCRbeta CDR3 rearrangement, sequence reads were collapsed and filtered. For each sample, productive Simpson clonality was calculated as the square root of Simpson's diversity index across productive rearrangements. The immuneACCESS repertoire file appears here via TCRdb, limited to in-frame rearrangements. These files lack a portion of the clones; in checked studies, under half of the deficit traces to unresolved V genes, and the cause of the others is not known. Clone size and the V and J calls come from that table; the DNA yielded D and trimming. The sample records roughly 270,000 clones, approximately 82% of which are singletons. 5% of the sample is in the top ten clones.

The sequenced sample consisted of PBMCs or T cells enriched from blood (not recorded which). This TCR was recovered from a man aged 35 to 55 who had been exposed to COVID-19. The V and J genes are TRBV9 and TRBJ2-1; a confident D gene designation cannot be given. The nucleotide sequence is given as TGTGCCAGCAGCGTGAAACTTGATGAGCAGTTCTTC. This sequence encodes CASSVKLDEQFF. With all but the CDR3 taken from the reference TRBV9 and TRBJ2-1 genes, the full variable domain is: DSGVTQTPKHLITATGQRVTLRCSPRSGDLSVYWYQQSLDQGLQFLIQYYNGEERAKGNILERFSAQQFPDLHSELNLSSLELGDSALYFCASSVKLDEQFFGPGTRLTVL.